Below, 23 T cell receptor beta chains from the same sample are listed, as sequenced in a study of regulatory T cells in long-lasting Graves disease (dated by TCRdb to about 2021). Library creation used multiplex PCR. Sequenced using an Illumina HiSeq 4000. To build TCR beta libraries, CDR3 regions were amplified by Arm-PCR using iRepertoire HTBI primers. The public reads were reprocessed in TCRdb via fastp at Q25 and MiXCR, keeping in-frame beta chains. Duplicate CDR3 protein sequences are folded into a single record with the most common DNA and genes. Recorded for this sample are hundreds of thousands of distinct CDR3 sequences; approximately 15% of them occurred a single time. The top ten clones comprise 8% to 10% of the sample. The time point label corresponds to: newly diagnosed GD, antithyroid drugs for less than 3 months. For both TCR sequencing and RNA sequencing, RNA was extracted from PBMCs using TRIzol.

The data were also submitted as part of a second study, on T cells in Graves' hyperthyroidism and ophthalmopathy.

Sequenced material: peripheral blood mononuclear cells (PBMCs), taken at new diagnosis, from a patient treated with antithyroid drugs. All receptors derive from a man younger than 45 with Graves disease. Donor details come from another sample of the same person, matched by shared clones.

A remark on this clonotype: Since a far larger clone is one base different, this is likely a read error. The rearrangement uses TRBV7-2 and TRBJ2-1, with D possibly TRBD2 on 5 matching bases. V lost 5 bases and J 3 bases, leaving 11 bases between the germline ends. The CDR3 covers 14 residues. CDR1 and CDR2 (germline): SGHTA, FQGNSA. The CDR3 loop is CASSPEGIYNEQFF. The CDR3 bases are TGTGCCAGCAGCCCTGAGGGTATCTACAATGAGCAGTTCTTC.

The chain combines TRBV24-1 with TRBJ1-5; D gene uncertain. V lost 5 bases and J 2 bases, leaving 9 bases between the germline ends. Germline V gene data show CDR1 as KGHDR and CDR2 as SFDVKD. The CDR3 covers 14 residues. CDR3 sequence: CATSAIGGNQPQHF. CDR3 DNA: TGTGCCACCAGTGCGATCGGGGGCAATCAGCCCCAGCATTTT.

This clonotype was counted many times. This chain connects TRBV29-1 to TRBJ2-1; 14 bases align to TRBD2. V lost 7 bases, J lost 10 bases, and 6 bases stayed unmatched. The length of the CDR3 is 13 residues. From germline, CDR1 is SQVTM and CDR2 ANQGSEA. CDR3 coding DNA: TGCAGCGGGTCGGGACTAGCGGGAGTGGAGCAGTTCTTC. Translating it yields CSGSGLAGVEQFF.

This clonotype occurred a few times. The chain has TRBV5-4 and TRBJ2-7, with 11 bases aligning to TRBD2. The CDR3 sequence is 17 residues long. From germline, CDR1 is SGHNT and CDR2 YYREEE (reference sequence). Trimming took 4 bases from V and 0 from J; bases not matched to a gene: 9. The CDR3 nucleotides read TGTGCCAGCAGCCCCGGGACTAGCGGAGGAACCTCCTACGAGCAGTACTTC. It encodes CASSPGTSGGTSYEQYF.

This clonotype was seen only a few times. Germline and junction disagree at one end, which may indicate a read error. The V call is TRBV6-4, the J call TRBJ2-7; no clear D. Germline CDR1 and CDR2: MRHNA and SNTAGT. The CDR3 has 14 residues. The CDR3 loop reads CASSYSEGSAEQYF. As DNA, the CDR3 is TGTGCCAGCAGTTACTCGGAAGGGTCGGCCGAGCAGTACTTC.

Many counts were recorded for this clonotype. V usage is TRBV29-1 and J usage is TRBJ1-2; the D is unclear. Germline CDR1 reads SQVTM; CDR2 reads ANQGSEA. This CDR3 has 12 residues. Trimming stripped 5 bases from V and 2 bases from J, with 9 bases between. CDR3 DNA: TGCAGCGTTTGGGAGGGAAACTATGGCTACACCTTC. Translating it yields CSVWEGNYGYTF.

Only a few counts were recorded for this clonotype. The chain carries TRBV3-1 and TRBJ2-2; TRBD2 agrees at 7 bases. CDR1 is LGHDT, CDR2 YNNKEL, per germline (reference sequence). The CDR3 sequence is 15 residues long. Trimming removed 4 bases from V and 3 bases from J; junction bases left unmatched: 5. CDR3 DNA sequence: TGTGCCAGCAGCCTCCAACTAGCGCACACCGGGGAGCTGTTTTTT. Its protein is CASSLQLAHTGELFF.

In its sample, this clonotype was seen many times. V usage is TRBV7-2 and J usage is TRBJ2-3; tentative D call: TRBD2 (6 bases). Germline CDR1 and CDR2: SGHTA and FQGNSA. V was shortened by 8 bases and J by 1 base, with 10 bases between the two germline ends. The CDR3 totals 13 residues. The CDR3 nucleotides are TGTGCCAGCGCGGCTAGCGGCACAGATACGCAGTATTTT. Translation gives CASAASGTDTQYF.

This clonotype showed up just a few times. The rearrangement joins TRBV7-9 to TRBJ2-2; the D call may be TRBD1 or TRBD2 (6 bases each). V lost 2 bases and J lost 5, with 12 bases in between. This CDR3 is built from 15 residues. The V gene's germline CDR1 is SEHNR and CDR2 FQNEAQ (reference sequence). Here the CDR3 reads CASSLIQGGTGELFF. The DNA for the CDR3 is TGTGCCAGCAGCTTAATACAGGGAGGTACCGGGGAGCTGTTTTTT.

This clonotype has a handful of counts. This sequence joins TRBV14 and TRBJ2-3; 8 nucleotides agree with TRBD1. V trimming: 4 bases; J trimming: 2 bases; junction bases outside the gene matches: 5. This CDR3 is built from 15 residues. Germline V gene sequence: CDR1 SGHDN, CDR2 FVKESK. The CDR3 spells CASSPGQVVTDTQYF. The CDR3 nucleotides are TGTGCCAGCAGCCCGGGACAGGTGGTCACAGATACGCAGTATTTT.

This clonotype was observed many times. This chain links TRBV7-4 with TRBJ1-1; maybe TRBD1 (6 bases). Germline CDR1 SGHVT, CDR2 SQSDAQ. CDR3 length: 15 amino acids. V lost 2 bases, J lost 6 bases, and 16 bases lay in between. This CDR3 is CASSLKLQGDAEAFF. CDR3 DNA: TGTGCCAGCAGCTTAAAACTACAGGGTGACGCTGAAGCTTTCTTT.

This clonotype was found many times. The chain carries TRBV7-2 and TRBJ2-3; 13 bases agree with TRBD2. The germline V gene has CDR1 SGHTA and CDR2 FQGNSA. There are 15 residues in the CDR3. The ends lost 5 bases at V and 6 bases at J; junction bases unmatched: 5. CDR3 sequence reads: CASSTMTSGRDTQYF. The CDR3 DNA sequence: TGTGCCAGCAGCACGATGACTAGCGGGAGGGATACGCAGTATTTT. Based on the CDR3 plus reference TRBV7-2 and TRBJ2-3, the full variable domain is GAGVSQSPSNKVTEKGKDVELRCDPISGHTALYWYRQSLGQGLEFLIYFQGNSAPDKSGLPSDRFSAERTGGSVSTLTIQRTQQEDSAVYLCASSTMTSGRDTQYFGPGTRLTVL.

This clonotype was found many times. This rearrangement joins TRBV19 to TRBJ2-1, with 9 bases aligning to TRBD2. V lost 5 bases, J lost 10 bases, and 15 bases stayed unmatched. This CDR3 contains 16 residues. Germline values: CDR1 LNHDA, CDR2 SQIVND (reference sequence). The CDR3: CASSRGGSGSVREQFF. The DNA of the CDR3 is TGTGCCAGTAGTCGGGGGGGTAGCGGGAGCGTGAGGGAGCAGTTCTTC.

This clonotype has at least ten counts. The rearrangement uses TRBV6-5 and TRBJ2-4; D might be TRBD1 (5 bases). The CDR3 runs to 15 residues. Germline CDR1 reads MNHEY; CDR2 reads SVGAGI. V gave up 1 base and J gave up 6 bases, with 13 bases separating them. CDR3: CASSYFQGRRNIQYF. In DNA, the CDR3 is TGTGCCAGCAGTTACTTCCAGGGTCGGAGAAACATTCAGTACTTC.

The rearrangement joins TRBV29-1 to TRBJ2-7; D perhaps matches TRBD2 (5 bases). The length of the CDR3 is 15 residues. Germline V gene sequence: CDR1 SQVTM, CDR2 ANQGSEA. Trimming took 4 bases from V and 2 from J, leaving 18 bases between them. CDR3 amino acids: CSVVKVDGVPYEQYF. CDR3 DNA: TGCAGCGTTGTAAAGGTAGACGGGGTCCCCTACGAGCAGTACTTC.

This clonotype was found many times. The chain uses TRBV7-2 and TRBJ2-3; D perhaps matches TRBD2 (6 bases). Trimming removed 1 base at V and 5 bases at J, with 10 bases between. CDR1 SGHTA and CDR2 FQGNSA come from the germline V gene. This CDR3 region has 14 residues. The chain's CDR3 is CASSLGRVGDTQYF. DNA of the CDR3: TGTGCCAGCAGCTTAGGGAGGGTAGGAGATACGCAGTATTTT.

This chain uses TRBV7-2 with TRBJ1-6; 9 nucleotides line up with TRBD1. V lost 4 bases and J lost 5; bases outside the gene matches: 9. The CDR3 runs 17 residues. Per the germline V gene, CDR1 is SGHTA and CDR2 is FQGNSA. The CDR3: CASSSPSGTGNNSPLHF. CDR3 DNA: TGTGCCAGCAGCTCACCTTCCGGGACAGGGAATAATTCACCCCTCCACTTT.

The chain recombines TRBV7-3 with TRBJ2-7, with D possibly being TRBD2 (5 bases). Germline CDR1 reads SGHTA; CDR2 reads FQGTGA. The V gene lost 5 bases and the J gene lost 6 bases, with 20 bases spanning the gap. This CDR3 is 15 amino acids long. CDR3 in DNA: TGTGCCAGCAGCATTATCCGGGGAACGGCGGGCGAGCAGTACTTC. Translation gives CASSIIRGTAGEQYF.

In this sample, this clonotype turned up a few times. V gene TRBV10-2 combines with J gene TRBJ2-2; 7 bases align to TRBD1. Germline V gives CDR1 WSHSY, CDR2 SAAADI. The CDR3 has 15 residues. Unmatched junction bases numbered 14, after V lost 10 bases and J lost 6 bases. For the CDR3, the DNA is TGCGCCACCCGCCCGGGACAGCGAGGTTCCGGGGAGCTGTTTTTT. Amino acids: CATRPGQRGSGELFF.

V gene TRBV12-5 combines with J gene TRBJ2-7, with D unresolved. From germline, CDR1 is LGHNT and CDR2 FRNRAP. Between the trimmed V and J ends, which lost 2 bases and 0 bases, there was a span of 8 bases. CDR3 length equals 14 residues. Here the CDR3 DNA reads TGTGCTAGTGGTTTGCTATGGAGCTCCTACGAGCAGTACTTC. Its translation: CASGLLWSSYEQYF.

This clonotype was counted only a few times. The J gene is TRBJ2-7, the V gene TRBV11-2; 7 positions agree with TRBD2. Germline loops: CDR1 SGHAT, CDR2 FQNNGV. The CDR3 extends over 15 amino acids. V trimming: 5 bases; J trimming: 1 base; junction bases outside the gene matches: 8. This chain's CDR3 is CASSPWREPSYEQYF. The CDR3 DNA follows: TGTGCCAGCAGCCCGTGGCGGGAGCCTTCCTACGAGCAGTACTTC.

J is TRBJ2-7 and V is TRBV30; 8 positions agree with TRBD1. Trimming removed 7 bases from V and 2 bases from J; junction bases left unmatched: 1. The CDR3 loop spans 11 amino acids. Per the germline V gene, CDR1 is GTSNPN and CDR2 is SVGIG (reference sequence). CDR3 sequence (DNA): TGTGCCTCGGGACAGGCCTACGAGCAGTACTTC. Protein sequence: CASGQAYEQYF. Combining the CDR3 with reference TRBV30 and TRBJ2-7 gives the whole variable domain SQTIHQWPATLVQPVGSPLSLECTVEGTSNPNLYWYRQAAGRGLQLLFYSVGIGQISSEVPQNLSASRPQDRQFILSSKKLLLSDSGFYLCASGQAYEQYFGPGTRLTVT.

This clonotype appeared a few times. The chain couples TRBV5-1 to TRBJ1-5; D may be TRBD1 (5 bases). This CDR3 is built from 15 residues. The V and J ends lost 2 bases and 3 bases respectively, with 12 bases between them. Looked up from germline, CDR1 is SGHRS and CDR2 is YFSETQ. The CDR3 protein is CASSFGDGYNQPQHF. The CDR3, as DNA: TGCGCCAGCAGCTTTGGGGACGGCTACAATCAGCCCCAGCATTTT.